Ten or more counts support the clone carrying this T cell receptor beta chain. Antigen specificity is unknown. All donors were healthy, and all were Caucasian. In TCRdb, the 5' RACE reads were re-called with MiXCR into one record per CDR3 protein. Here the sample spans approximately 300,000 distinct CDR3 sequences, 7.5% to 9.5% being singletons. These data originate in a study of identical twins. The study's findings and limits: Fewer insertions characterized abundant cord blood beta clonotypes, whereas memory repertoires showed none. Shared out-of-frame alpha sequences (those common to twins) showed excess low generation probability.

This CDR3 region has 14 residues. Germline V gene data show CDR1 as SGHAT and CDR2 as FQNNGV. The V end lost 5 bases, the J end lost 5 bases, and 14 bases lay between the germline ends. The sample also formed part of further work on yellow fever vaccine responses in identical twins.

This clonotype was obtained from a woman between 18 and 29 years old in good health. The sequenced sample consisted of CD8+ T cells sorted from blood. This chain joins TRBV11-2 and TRBJ2-3, with a weak D call TRBD2 (5 bases). The CDR3 DNA sequence: TGTGCCAGCAGCCCCAAAATCCGGGGAGATACGCAGTATTTT. Amino acid sequence: CASSPKIRGDTQYF.